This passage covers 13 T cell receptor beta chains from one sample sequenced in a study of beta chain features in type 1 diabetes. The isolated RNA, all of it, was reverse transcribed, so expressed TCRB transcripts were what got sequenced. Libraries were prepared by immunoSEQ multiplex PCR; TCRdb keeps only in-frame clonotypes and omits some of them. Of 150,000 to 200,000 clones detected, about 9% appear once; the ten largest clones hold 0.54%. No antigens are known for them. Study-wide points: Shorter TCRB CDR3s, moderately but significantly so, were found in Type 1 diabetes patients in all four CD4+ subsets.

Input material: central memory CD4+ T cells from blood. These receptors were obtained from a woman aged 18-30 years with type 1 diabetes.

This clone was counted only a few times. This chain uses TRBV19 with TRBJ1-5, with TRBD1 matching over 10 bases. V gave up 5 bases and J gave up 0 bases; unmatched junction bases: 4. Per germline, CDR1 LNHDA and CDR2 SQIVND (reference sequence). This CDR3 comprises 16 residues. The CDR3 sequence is CASSSRTGGSNQPQHF. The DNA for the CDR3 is TGTGCCAGTAGTTCCAGGACAGGGGGTAGCAATCAGCCCCAGCATTTT.

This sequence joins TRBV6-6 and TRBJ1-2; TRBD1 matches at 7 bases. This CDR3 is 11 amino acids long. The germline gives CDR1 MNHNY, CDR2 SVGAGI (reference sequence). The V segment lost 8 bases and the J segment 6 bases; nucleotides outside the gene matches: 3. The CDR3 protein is CASRQGNGYTF. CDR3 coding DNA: TGTGCCAGCCGACAGGGAAATGGCTACACCTTC.

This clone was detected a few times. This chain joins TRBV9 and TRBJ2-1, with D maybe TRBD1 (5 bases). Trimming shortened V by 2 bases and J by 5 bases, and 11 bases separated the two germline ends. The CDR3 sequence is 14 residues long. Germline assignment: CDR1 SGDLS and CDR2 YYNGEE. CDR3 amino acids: CASSVQGVDNEQFF. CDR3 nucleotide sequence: TGTGCCAGCAGCGTCCAGGGTGTGGACAATGAGCAGTTCTTC.

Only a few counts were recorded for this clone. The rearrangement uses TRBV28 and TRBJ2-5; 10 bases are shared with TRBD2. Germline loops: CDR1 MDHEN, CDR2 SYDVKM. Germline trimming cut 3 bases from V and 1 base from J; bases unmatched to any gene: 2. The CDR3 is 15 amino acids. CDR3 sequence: CASSFSGRTQETQYF. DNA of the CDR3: TGTGCCAGCAGTTTTAGCGGGAGGACCCAAGAGACCCAGTACTTC.

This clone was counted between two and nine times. This chain's CDR3 is CASSFGSRLGTDTQYF. CDR3 bases: TGTGCCAGCAGCTTTGGGAGTCGACTGGGCACAGATACGCAGTATTTT. V gene TRBV11-2 combines with J gene TRBJ2-3; the D gene is possibly TRBD2 (5 bases). Looked up from germline, CDR1 is SGHAT and CDR2 is FQNNGV. V shed 3 bases and J shed 1 base, with 14 bases lying between them. CDR3 length: 16 amino acids.

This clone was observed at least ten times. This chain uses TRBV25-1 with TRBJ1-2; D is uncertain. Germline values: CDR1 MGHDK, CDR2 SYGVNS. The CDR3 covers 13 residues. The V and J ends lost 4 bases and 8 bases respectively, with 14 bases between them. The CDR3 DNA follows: TGTGCCAGCAGTGTTAAGAGTGAACGCGGCTACACCTTC. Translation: CASSVKSERGYTF.

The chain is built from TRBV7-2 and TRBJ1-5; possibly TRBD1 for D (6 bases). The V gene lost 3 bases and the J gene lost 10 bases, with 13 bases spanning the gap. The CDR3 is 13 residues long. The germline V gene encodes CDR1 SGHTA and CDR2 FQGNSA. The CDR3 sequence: CASSFGTSGPQHF. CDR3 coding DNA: TGTGCCAGCAGCTTTGGGACATCGGGACCCCAGCATTTT.

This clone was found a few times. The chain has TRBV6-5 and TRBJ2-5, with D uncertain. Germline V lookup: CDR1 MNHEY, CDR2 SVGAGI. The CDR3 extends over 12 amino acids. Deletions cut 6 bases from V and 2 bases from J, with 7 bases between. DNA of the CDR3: TGTGCCAGCAGCCATTCACAAGAGACCCAGTACTTC. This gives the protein CASSHSQETQYF.

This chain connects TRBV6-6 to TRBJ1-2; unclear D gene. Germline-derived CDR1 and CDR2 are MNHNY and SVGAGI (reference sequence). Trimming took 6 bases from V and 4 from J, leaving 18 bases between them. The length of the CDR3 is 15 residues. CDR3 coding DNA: TGTGCCAGCAGCCAAAACACGGGTAGTTCCTATGGCTACACCTTC. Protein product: CASSQNTGSSYGYTF.

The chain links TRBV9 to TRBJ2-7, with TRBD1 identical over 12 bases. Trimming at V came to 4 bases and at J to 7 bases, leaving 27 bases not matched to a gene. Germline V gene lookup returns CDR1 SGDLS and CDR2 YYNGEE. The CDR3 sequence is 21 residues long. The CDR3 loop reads CASSYKRGTGGSAASGMEQYF. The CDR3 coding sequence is TGTGCCAGCAGCTATAAGCGGGGGACAGGGGGCTCGGCCGCTAGCGGGATGGAGCAGTACTTC.

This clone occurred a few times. The CDR3 coding sequence is TGTGCCACCCGACAGGGGAGGGATCAGCCCCAGCATTTT. Translation gives CATRQGRDQPQHF. The chain joins TRBV19 to TRBJ1-5; 8 bases are a match to TRBD1. V lost 10 bases and J lost 5; bases outside the gene matches: 7. The germline V gene has CDR1 LNHDA and CDR2 SQIVND (reference sequence). The CDR3 length is 13 residues. The full variable domain, its missing parts supplied by reference TRBV19 and TRBJ1-5, is DGGITQSPKYLFRKEGQNVTLSCEQNLNHDAMYWYRQDPGQGLRLIYYSQIVNDFQKGDIAEGYSVSREKKESFPLTVTSAQKNPTAFYLCATRQGRDQPQHFGDGTRLSIL.

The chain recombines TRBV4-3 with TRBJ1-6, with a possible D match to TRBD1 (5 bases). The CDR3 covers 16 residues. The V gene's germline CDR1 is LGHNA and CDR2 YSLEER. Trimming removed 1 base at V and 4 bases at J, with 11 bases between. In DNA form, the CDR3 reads TGCGCCAGCAGCCAAGCGGGCAGGGCTTATAATTCACCCCTCCACTTT. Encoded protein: CASSQAGRAYNSPLHF.

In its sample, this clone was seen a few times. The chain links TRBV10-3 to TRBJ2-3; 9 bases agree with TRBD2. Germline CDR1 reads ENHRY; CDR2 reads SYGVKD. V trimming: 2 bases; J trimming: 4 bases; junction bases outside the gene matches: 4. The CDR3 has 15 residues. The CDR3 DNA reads TGTGCCATCAGTGAGAAGACTAGCGGCCCAGATACGCAGTATTTT. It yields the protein CAISEKTSGPDTQYF.